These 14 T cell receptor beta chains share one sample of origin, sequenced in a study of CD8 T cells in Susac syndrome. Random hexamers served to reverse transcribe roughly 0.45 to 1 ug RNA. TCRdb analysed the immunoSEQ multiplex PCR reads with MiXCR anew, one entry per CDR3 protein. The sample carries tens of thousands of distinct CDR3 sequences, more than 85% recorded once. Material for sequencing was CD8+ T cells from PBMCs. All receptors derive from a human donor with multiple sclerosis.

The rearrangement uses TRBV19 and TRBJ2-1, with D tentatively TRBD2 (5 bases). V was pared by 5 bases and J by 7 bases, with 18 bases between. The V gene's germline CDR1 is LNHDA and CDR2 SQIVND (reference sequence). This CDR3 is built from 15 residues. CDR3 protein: CASSSGGRSGNEQFF. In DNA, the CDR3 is TGTGCCAGTAGTTCAGGAGGTCGGTCCGGGAATGAGCAGTTCTTC.

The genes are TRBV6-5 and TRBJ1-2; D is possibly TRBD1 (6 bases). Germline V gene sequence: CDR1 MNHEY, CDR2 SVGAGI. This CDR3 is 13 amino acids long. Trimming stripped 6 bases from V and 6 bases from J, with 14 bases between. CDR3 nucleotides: TGTGCCAGCAGCACCCAGGGGAGGGATGGCTACACCTTC. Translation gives CASSTQGRDGYTF.

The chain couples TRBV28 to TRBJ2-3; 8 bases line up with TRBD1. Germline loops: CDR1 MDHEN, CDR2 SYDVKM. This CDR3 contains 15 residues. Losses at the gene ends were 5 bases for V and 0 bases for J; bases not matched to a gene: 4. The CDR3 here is CASSETGASTDTQYF. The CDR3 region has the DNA TGTGCCAGCAGTGAGACAGGGGCTAGCACAGATACGCAGTATTTT.

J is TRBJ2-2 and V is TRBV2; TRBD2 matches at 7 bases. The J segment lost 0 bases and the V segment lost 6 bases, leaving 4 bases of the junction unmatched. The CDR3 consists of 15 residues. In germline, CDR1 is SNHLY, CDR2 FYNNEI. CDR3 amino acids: CASRAGLTNTGELFF. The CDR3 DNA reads TGTGCCAGCAGAGCGGGACTCACGAACACCGGGGAGCTGTTTTTT.

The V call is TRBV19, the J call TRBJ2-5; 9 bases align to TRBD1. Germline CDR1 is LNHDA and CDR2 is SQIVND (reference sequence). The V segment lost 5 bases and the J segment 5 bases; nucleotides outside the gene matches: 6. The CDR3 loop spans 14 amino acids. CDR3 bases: TGTGCCAGTAGTCAACAGGGGGCGAGGGAGACCCAGTACTTC. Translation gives CASSQQGARETQYF.

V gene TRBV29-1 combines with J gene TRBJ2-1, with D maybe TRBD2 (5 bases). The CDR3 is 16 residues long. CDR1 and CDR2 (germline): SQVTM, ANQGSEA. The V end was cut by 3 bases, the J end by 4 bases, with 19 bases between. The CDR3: CSVDDNIANHYNEQFF. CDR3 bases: TGCAGCGTTGATGATAACATAGCGAACCATTACAATGAGCAGTTCTTC.

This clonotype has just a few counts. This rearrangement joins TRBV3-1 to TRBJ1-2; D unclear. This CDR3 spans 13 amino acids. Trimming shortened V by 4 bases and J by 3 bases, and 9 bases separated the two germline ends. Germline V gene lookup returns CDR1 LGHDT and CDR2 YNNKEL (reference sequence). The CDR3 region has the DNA TGTGCCAGCAGCCCGAGCAGGCACTATGGCTACACCTTC. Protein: CASSPSRHYGYTF.

The CDR3 sequence is CASSFSGVGTDTQYF. The CDR3 DNA follows: TGTGCCAGCAGCTTTAGCGGGGTGGGCACAGATACGCAGTATTTT. V gene TRBV7-8 combines with J gene TRBJ2-3; 8 positions agree with TRBD2. V shed 3 bases and J 1 base; nucleotides not matched to a gene: 3. Germline loops: CDR1 SGHVS, CDR2 FQNEAQ. The CDR3 covers 15 residues.

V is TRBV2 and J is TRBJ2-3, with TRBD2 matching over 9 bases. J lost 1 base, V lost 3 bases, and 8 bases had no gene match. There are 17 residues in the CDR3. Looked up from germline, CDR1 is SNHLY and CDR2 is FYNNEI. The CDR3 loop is CASSEELAGWGTDTQYF. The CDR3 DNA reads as TGTGCCAGCAGTGAGGAGCTAGCGGGGTGGGGCACAGATACGCAGTATTTT.

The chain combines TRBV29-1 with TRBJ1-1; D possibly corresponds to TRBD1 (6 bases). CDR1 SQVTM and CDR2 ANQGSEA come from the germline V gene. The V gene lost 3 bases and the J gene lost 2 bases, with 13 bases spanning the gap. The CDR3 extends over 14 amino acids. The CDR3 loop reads CSVEPTGPNTEAFF. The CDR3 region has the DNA TGCAGCGTTGAGCCAACAGGGCCCAACACTGAAGCTTTCTTT.

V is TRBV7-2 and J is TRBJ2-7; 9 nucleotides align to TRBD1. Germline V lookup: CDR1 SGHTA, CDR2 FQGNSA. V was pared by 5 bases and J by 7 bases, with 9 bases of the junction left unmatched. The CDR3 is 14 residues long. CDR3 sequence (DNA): TGTGCCAGCAGCCCTTCCGGGACAGGGAAGGAGCAGTACTTC. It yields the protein CASSPSGTGKEQYF. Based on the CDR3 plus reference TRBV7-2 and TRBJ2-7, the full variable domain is GAGVSQSPSNKVTEKGKDVELRCDPISGHTALYWYRQSLGQGLEFLIYFQGNSAPDKSGLPSDRFSAERTGGSVSTLTIQRTQQEDSAVYLCASSPSGTGKEQYFGPGTRLTVT.

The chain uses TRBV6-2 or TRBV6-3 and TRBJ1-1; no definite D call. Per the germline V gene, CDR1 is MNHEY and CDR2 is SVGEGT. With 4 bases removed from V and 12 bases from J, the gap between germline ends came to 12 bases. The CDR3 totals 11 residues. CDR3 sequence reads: CASSWTDRSFF. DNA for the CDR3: TGTGCCAGCAGTTGGACGGACCGTTCTTTCTTT.

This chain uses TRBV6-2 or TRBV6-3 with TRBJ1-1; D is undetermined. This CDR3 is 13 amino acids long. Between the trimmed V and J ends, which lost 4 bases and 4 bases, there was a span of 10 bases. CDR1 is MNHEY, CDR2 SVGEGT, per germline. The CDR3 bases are TGTGCCAGCAGTTTTTGGCGGGTCACTGAAGCTTTCTTT. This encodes CASSFWRVTEAFF.

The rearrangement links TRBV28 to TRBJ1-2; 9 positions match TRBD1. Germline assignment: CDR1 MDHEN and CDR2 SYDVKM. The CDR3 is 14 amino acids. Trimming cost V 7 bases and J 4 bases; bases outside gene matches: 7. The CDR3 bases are TGTGCCAGCACACCGGGACAGGGTGGCTATGGCTACACCTTC. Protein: CASTPGQGGYGYTF.